One T cell receptor beta chain is described in this entry. The data were taken from a study of blood T cell repertoires in COVID-19. Study background: T cells, B-cell-depleted T cells, or PBMCs provided the cDNA or gDNA that served as material.

Sequenced by immunoSEQ multiplex PCR; TCRdb stores in-frame clones only, minus some. The sample holds approximately 45,000 clones, approximately 86% seen once. Trimming left V 8 bases short and J 5 bases short, with 12 bases between. The germline V gene encodes CDR1 SNHLY and CDR2 FYNNEI. The CDR3 contains 13 residues. Sequencing used peripheral blood. The sequence was collected from a human donor in a cohort sampled during active COVID-19. The V gene is TRBV2, the J gene TRBJ2-2; D gene unclear. The CDR3 sequence is CASYGKETGELFF. In DNA form, the CDR3 reads TGTGCCAGCTACGGAAAGGAGACCGGGGAGCTGTTTTTT.